These 20 T cell receptor beta chains came from one sample sequenced in a study of shared clonotypes between healthy human individuals. Sequenced by immunoSEQ multiplex PCR; TCRdb stores in-frame clones only, minus some. This table has about 1 million clones, more than 60% appearing once. Material for sequencing was memory CD4+ T cells sorted from blood. The sample's subset: CD45RA-negative fraction. The receptors stem from a young man in good health.

The V call is TRBV6-1, the J call TRBJ2-3; D is perhaps TRBD2 (6 bases). CDR3 size: 15 residues. CDR1 is MNHNS and CDR2 is SASEGT in the germline V gene. With 10 bases removed from V and 3 bases from J, the gap between germline ends came to 20 bases. The DNA of the CDR3 is TGTGCCATTAGGGGAGAGGCGGGGTTGACAGATACGCAGTATTTT. This encodes CAIRGEAGLTDTQYF.

The chain couples TRBV29-1 to TRBJ2-5, with D possibly TRBD2 on 7 matching bases. The CDR3 totals 14 residues. In germline, CDR1 is SQVTM, CDR2 ANQGSEA. V was trimmed by 3 bases and J by 5 bases, leaving 16 bases between them. Written as DNA, the CDR3 is TGCAGCGTTGACCCGCGGGGGCTGCAGGAGACCCAGTACTTC. This sequence encodes CSVDPRGLQETQYF.

This clone was seen a handful of times. This chain joins TRBV15 and TRBJ1-1, with D uncertain. V lost 0 bases to trimming and J lost 1 base, with 9 bases between them. This CDR3 is 15 amino acids long. Per germline, CDR1 LNHNV and CDR2 YYDKDF (reference sequence). The CDR3 DNA is TGTGCCACCAGCAGAGATCGAATAGCGAACACTGAAGCTTTCTTT. Its translation: CATSRDRIANTEAFF.

The CDR3 region is CAISASGSEYEQYF. DNA of the CDR3: TGTGCCATCAGTGCTAGCGGGAGTGAGTACGAGCAGTACTTC. The chain combines TRBV10-3 with TRBJ2-7; 10 nucleotides agree with TRBD2. The CDR3 has 14 residues. Germline V gene sequence: CDR1 ENHRY, CDR2 SYGVKD. V gave up 4 bases and J gave up 4 bases; unmatched junction bases: 4.

This clone has just one count. The V call is TRBV9, the J call TRBJ1-5; D gene unclear. Germline values: CDR1 SGDLS, CDR2 YYNGEE. Trimming took 0 bases from V and 8 from J, leaving 15 bases between them. This CDR3 region has 15 residues. As DNA, the CDR3 is TGTGCCAGCAGCGTAGGATATGGAGGTAGGGAGCCCCAGCATTTT. Encoded protein: CASSVGYGGREPQHF.

The chain couples TRBV19 to TRBJ2-3; 8 bases map to TRBD1. V was clipped by 5 bases and J by 5 bases; unmatched bases: 9. The germline V gene has CDR1 LNHDA and CDR2 SQIVND (reference sequence). This CDR3 region has 15 residues. The CDR3 nucleotides read TGTGCCAGTAGTCCCCAGGGGGCGCGCCTAGATACGCAGTATTTT. Its protein is CASSPQGARLDTQYF.

The V call is TRBV5-4, the J call TRBJ2-7, with TRBD2 matching over 9 bases. The trim removed 0 bases at V and 6 bases at J, leaving 7 bases unmatched. The germline V gene encodes CDR1 SGHNT and CDR2 YYREEE (reference sequence). The length of the CDR3 is 15 residues. This CDR3 reads CASSLGTSAQLEQYF. The CDR3 region has the DNA TGTGCCAGCAGCTTGGGGACTAGCGCTCAACTCGAGCAGTACTTC.

This clone was seen only a few times. This sequence joins TRBV29-1 and TRBJ2-7, with 7 bases lining up with TRBD2. CDR3 size: 15 residues. The V gene's germline CDR1 is SQVTM and CDR2 ANQGSEA. V was clipped by 5 bases and J by 2 bases; unmatched bases: 12. In nucleotides, the CDR3 is TGCAGCGTTTCGAGAGGACTAGTTGCGGCCTACGAGCAGTACTTC. It codes for CSVSRGLVAAYEQYF.

This chain joins TRBV5-6 and TRBJ2-5; 13 bases line up with TRBD2. The DNA matches TRBJ2-7 better at its end, which makes the J call doubtful. The germline gives CDR1 SGHDT, CDR2 YYEEEE. The CDR3 consists of 16 residues. The CDR3 DNA reads TGTGCCAGCAGCAGCGGTTACGGACTAGCGGGAGACGAGCAGTACTTC. Encoded protein: CASSSGYGLAGDEQYF.

The rearrangement joins TRBV7-9 to TRBJ2-1, with D tentatively TRBD1 (6 bases). This CDR3 is built from 11 residues. Germline CDR1 SEHNR, CDR2 FQNEAQ (reference sequence). V shed 8 bases and J shed 5 bases, with 7 bases lying between them. This CDR3 is CASGGNNEQFF. The CDR3 DNA reads as TGTGCCAGCGGGGGCAACAATGAGCAGTTCTTC.

The chain combines TRBV10-3 with TRBJ2-3; 7 bases line up with TRBD1. Germline V gene data show CDR1 as ENHRY and CDR2 as SYGVKD. V shed 3 bases, J shed 2 bases, and the junction held 8 bases outside the gene matches. CDR3 size: 16 residues. CDR3 sequence reads: CAISETGTANTDTQYF. The CDR3 nucleotides are TGTGCCATCAGTGAAACCGGGACAGCCAACACAGATACGCAGTATTTT.

The chain joins TRBV5-1 to TRBJ2-7; the D gene is possibly TRBD1 (6 bases). V was shortened by 4 bases and J by 7 bases, with 12 bases between the two germline ends. The germline V gene encodes CDR1 SGHRS and CDR2 YFSETQ. The CDR3 extends over 12 amino acids. Here the CDR3 DNA reads TGCGCCAGCAGCCCAACAGGGACGGAGCAGTACTTC. Translation gives CASSPTGTEQYF.

The chain combines TRBV10-2 with TRBJ2-1; tentatively, D is TRBD2 (5 bases). The CDR3 spans 16 residues. V lost 1 base, J lost 5 bases, and 15 bases lay in between. Germline CDR1 is WSHSY and CDR2 is SAAADI. Written as DNA, the CDR3 is TGCGCCAGCAGTGAGTTCGACTACACCAAGGACAATGAGCAGTTCTTC. It yields the protein CASSEFDYTKDNEQFF.

The chain employs TRBV28 and TRBJ1-2, with D hard to call. The germline V gene encodes CDR1 MDHEN and CDR2 SYDVKM. V was pared by 4 bases and J by 3 bases, with 21 bases between. The CDR3 covers 17 residues. The CDR3 DNA reads as TGTGCCAGCAGTTCTCCCCCCGTAAAGGCGCGGGACTATGGCTACACCTTC. It encodes CASSSPPVKARDYGYTF.

The V call is TRBV13, the J call TRBJ2-7, with a possible D match to TRBD1 (5 bases). Germline CDR1 PRHDT, CDR2 FYEKMQ (reference sequence). V dropped 2 bases and J dropped 2 bases, with 13 bases sitting between them. This CDR3 comprises 15 residues. CDR3 DNA sequence: TGTGCCAGCAGCTTAATAGGGGTAGGAACCTACGAGCAGTACTTC. This sequence encodes CASSLIGVGTYEQYF. The full variable domain, rest sourced from reference TRBV13 and TRBJ2-7, is AAGVIQSPRHLIKEKRETATLKCYPIPRHDTVYWYQQGPGQDPQFLISFYEKMQSDKGSIPDRFSAQQFSDYHSELNMSSLELGDSALYFCASSLIGVGTYEQYFGPGTRLTVT.

The J gene is TRBJ2-7, the V gene TRBV5-6, with D unclear. This CDR3 contains 11 residues. V was cut by 2 bases and J by 6 bases, with 6 bases left in between. Germline V gives CDR1 SGHDT, CDR2 YYEEEE. The CDR3 region has the DNA TGTGCCAGCAGCTTCGTTGGCGAGCAGTACTTC. Protein sequence: CASSFVGEQYF.

This CDR3 reads CASSEAGNYGYTF. CDR3 coding DNA: TGTGCCAGCAGCGAGGCGGGTAACTATGGCTACACCTTC. The rearrangement joins TRBV9 to TRBJ1-2; D is unresolved. Trimming removed 3 bases at V and 1 base at J, with 7 bases between. Per germline, CDR1 SGDLS and CDR2 YYNGEE. This CDR3 spans 13 amino acids.

This clone occurred once. The J gene is TRBJ2-2, the V gene TRBV5-1; maybe TRBD2 (5 bases). CDR1 SGHRS and CDR2 YFSETQ come from the germline V gene. The CDR3 has 14 residues. The V end was cut by 1 base, the J end by 5 bases, with 9 bases between. For the CDR3, the DNA is TGCGCCAGCAGCTTGCTTCCGGGAACCGGGGAGCTGTTTTTT. It is translated as CASSLLPGTGELFF.

The chain joins TRBV5-1 to TRBJ2-1; 10 nucleotides agree with TRBD2. The CDR3 spans 13 residues. Germline CDR1 and CDR2: SGHRS and YFSETQ. The V gene end was trimmed by 8 bases and the J gene end by 9 bases; junction bases not matched to a gene: 8. CDR3 sequence: CASNALAGVEQFF. The DNA of the CDR3 is TGCGCCAGTAATGCCCTAGCGGGAGTTGAGCAGTTCTTC.

The chain is built from TRBV2 and TRBJ1-1; TRBD1 might be the D (5 bases). Trimming shortened V by 8 bases and J by 1 base, and 17 bases separated the two germline ends. The CDR3 is 15 amino acids. CDR1 and CDR2 (germline): SNHLY, FYNNEI. The CDR3 sequence: CASRKTTVGNTEAFF. DNA for the CDR3: TGTGCCAGCCGAAAGACGACAGTTGGGAACACTGAAGCTTTCTTT.